This entry features one T cell receptor (beta chain) sequence. The table came from immunoSEQ multiplex PCR; TCRdb's copy has only in-frame clones and leaves some out. The table records about 210,000 clones, 70% to 90% of them present only once. Trimming removed 4 bases from V and 7 bases from J; junction bases left unmatched: 12. Germline V lookup: CDR1 SGHKS, CDR2 YYEKEE (reference sequence). This CDR3 is built from 16 residues. The data originate from a study of blood T cell repertoires in COVID-19. At the level of the study: Specimens from acute and convalescent COVID-19 originated in the United States, Italy and Spain. Sources were T cells, B-cell-depleted T cells, or PBMCs; the material itself was cDNA or gDNA.

The source material was peripheral blood. The gene calls are TRBV5-5 and TRBJ2-3; 10 nucleotides agree with TRBD1. The TCR was taken from a man in his late teens or twenties with active or convalescent COVID-19. This CDR3 reads CASSNHGQGVVNTQYF. The CDR3 DNA sequence: TGTGCCAGCAGCAACCACGGACAGGGGGTGGTGAATACGCAGTATTTT.